What follows are 18 T cell receptor beta chains derived from one specimen sequenced in a study of blood T cell repertoires in COVID-19 (TCRdb year 2020). Library method: the immunoSEQ multiplex PCR assay. TCRdb obtained this table from immuneACCESS and retained in-frame rearrangements with V and J assigned. These tables miss some clones; where compared with another copy, unresolved V genes account for less than half of the shortfall, and the remainder is unexplained. Recorded for this sample are approximately 140,000 clones; 75% to 90% of them occurred a single time. The ten top clones hold about an eighth of the sample. The source material was peripheral blood. All receptors come from a man younger than 35 with COVID-19, enrolled during active disease.

The chain uses TRBV15 and TRBJ2-1, with 14 positions matching TRBD2. This CDR3 is 15 amino acids long. The junction had 4 bases not matched to a gene; V was cut back by 3 bases and J by 9 bases. The V gene's germline CDR1 is LNHNV and CDR2 YYDKDF (reference sequence). For the CDR3, the DNA is TGTGCCACCAGCAGCTCCGGGACTAGCGGGAGTGAGCAGTTCTTC. This codes for CATSSSGTSGSEQFF.

This chain connects TRBV10-1 to TRBJ2-1; unclear D gene. CDR3 length: 14 amino acids. Germline values: CDR1 WNHNN, CDR2 SYGVQD (reference sequence). V was shortened by 3 bases and J by 5 bases, with 11 bases between the two germline ends. The DNA of the CDR3 is TGCGCCAGCAGTGACCAGGATCAAGACAATGAGCAGTTCTTC. Translated: CASSDQDQDNEQFF.

This clone was counted a few times. This rearrangement joins TRBV19 to TRBJ1-5, with D hard to call. V was cut by 2 bases and J by 3 bases, with 11 bases left in between. Germline values: CDR1 LNHDA, CDR2 SQIVND (reference sequence). The CDR3 extends over 15 amino acids. The CDR3 sequence is CASSIIFGLNQPQHF. Here the CDR3 DNA reads TGTGCCAGTAGTATAATCTTCGGTCTCAATCAGCCCCAGCATTTT.

The chain has TRBV5-1 and TRBJ2-7; the D gene is possibly TRBD1 (5 bases). In germline, CDR1 is SGHRS, CDR2 YFSETQ. The CDR3 has 14 residues. Trimming pared 0 bases from V and 3 bases from J, leaving 10 bases between. CDR3 DNA: TGCGCCAGCAGCTTGGAAGACAGCGACTACGAGCAGTACTTC. Translation: CASSLEDSDYEQYF.

This clone occurred once. The chain is built from TRBV29-1 and TRBJ2-3; 8 bases are shared with TRBD1. The CDR3 loop spans 14 amino acids. The V gene's germline CDR1 is SQVTM and CDR2 ANQGSEA. The chain's CDR3 is CDANPGQVTDTQYF. CDR3 coding DNA: TGCGACGCCAACCCGGGACAGGTCACAGATACGCAGTATTTT.

The chain couples TRBV19 to TRBJ2-3; D remains unclear. The V gene lost 1 base and the J gene lost 3 bases, with 5 bases spanning the gap. CDR1 is LNHDA and CDR2 is SQIVND in the germline V gene (reference sequence). The CDR3 covers 13 residues. The CDR3 spells CASSIARTDTQYF. The CDR3, as DNA: TGTGCCAGTAGTATAGCCAGGACAGATACGCAGTATTTT.

The chain recombines TRBV9 with TRBJ1-2, with unresolved D. The CDR3 runs 14 residues. Trimming shortened V by 3 bases and J by 4 bases, and 13 bases separated the two germline ends. The germline CDR1 and CDR2 sequences are SGDLS and YYNGEE. CDR3 amino acids: CASSATGSSYGYTF. CDR3 nucleotides: TGTGCCAGCAGCGCAACCGGGAGCAGCTATGGCTACACCTTC.

In its sample, this clone was seen once. The chain employs TRBV6-2 or TRBV6-3 and TRBJ1-1, with 7 bases fitting TRBD1. This CDR3 has 16 residues. J was trimmed by 0 bases and V by 4 bases; bases with no gene match: 8. Germline lookup yields CDR1 MNHEY and CDR2 SVGEGT. The CDR3 region is CASSFDRDAMNTEAFF. The CDR3 bases are TGTGCCAGCAGTTTCGACAGGGACGCTATGAACACTGAAGCTTTCTTT.

The chain joins TRBV5-1 to TRBJ2-7; 8 bases match TRBD1. The CDR3 length is 16 residues. The trim removed 2 bases at V and 3 bases at J, leaving 10 bases unmatched. Germline CDR1 is SGHRS and CDR2 is YFSETQ. CDR3 coding DNA: TGCGCCAGCAGCTTCTTCAGGGGGCAAGGCTACTACGAGCAGTACTTC. It is translated as CASSFFRGQGYYEQYF.

J is TRBJ1-2 and V is TRBV28, with 8 bases matching TRBD1. J lost 8 bases, V lost 7 bases, and 12 bases had no gene match. The CDR3 spans 14 residues. The germline CDR1 and CDR2 sequences are MDHEN and SYDVKM. CDR3 in amino acids: CASKWTGTPEGYTF. The CDR3 nucleotides read TGTGCCAGCAAATGGACAGGGACTCCCGAGGGCTACACCTTC.

The chain combines TRBV7-2 with TRBJ2-7; a possible D gene is TRBD1 (7 bases). The CDR3 has 18 amino acids. V lost 4 bases to trimming and J lost 0 bases, with 22 bases between them. Germline V gives CDR1 SGHTA, CDR2 FQGNSA. The CDR3 region has the DNA TGTGCCAGCAGCTCCAGAGCAGGGGGGTGGGAACTCTCCTACGAGCAGTACTTC. Its protein is CASSSRAGGWELSYEQYF.

This rearrangement joins TRBV15 to TRBJ1-3; D gene uncertain. CDR3 length: 14 residues. CDR1 is LNHNV, CDR2 YYDKDF, per germline (reference sequence). Trimming removed 1 base from V and 8 bases from J, with 12 bases in between. The CDR3 loop is CATSRVMGRDTIYF. The CDR3 DNA reads TGTGCCACCAGCAGAGTAATGGGGAGGGACACCATATATTTT.

This clone was counted a single time. CDR3: CAGGQINEQFF. For the CDR3, the DNA is TGTGCCGGGGGACAGATCAATGAGCAGTTCTTC. The chain has TRBV30 and TRBJ2-1, with 7 bases fitting TRBD1. CDR1 is GTSNPN and CDR2 is SVGIG in the germline V gene (reference sequence). Trimming removed 8 bases from V and 6 bases from J; junction bases left unmatched: 4. The CDR3 extends over 11 amino acids.

This clone has only one observation. The gene calls are TRBV6-5 and TRBJ2-7; 8 nucleotides agree with TRBD1. Germline values: CDR1 MNHEY, CDR2 SVGAGI. The CDR3 has 14 amino acids. The junction had 10 bases not matched to a gene; V was cut back by 7 bases and J by 5 bases. The CDR3 nucleotides are TGTGCCAGCAATCCGACAGGGGTGTCCCACGAGCAGTACTTC. It translates to CASNPTGVSHEQYF.

The chain joins TRBV5-4 to TRBJ2-3, with 9 bases lining up with TRBD1. The length of the CDR3 is 15 residues. The V gene's germline CDR1 is SGHNT and CDR2 YYREEE (reference sequence). V lost 4 bases, J lost 4 bases, and 7 bases stayed unmatched. Here the CDR3 reads CASSMGQGFADTQYF. CDR3 sequence (DNA): TGTGCCAGCAGCATGGGACAGGGATTTGCAGATACGCAGTATTTT.

The V gene is TRBV6-8, the J gene TRBJ1-1; no firm D call. The germline V and J ends were trimmed by 8 bases and 1 base, with 11 bases remaining between them. This CDR3 is built from 13 residues. CDR1 and CDR2 from the germline V gene are MNHGY and SAAAGT. This CDR3 reads CASPRRKNTEAFF. CDR3 in DNA: TGTGCCAGCCCCCGGAGGAAGAACACTGAAGCTTTCTTT.

This chain joins TRBV7-9 and TRBJ2-5, with 8 positions matching TRBD1. CDR1 and CDR2 from the germline V gene are SEHNR and FQNEAQ (reference sequence). CDR3 length equals 14 residues. Unmatched junction bases numbered 3, after V lost 1 base and J lost 5 bases. The CDR3 bases are TGTGCCAGCAGCTTAGGGACAGGGATGGAGACCCAGTACTTC. The encoded protein is CASSLGTGMETQYF. The entire variable domain, with the rest obtained from reference TRBV7-9 and TRBJ2-5, is as follows: DTGVSQNPRHKITKRGQNVTFRCDPISEHNRLYWYRQTLGQGPEFLTYFQNEAQLEKSRLLSDRFSAERPKGSFSTLEIQRTEQGDSAMYLCASSLGTGMETQYFGPGTRLLVL.

The chain carries TRBV24-1 and TRBJ2-2, with 12 nucleotides matching TRBD2. Germline assignment: CDR1 KGHDR and CDR2 SFDVKD. There are 17 residues in the CDR3. V trimming: 4 bases; J trimming: 6 bases; junction bases outside the gene matches: 8. CDR3 coding DNA: TGTGCCACCAGTGACCGACTAGCGGGAGTTTGGGCCGGGGAGCTGTTTTTT. Translation gives CATSDRLAGVWAGELFF.